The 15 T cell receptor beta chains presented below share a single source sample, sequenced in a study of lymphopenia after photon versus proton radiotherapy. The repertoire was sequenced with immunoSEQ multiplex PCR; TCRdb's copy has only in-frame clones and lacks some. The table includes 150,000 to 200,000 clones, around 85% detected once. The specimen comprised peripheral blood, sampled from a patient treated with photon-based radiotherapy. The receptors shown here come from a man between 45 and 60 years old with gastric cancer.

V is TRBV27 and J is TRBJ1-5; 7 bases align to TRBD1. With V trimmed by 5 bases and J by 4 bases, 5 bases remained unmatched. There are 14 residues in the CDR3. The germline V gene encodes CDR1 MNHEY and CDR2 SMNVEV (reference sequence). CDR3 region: CASSIQGRNQPQHF. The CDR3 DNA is TGTGCCAGCAGTATACAGGGGAGGAATCAGCCCCAGCATTTT.

CDR3 amino acids: CASSPYLSYEQYF. CDR3 nucleotides: TGTGCCAGTAGTCCGTATCTCTCCTACGAGCAGTACTTC. The rearrangement links TRBV19 to TRBJ2-7; D is uncertain. The CDR3 totals 13 residues. Trimming cost V 5 bases and J 0 bases, with 8 bases left between them. Per germline, CDR1 LNHDA and CDR2 SQIVND (reference sequence).

CDR3 region: CASSGGVGYTEAFF. The CDR3 coding sequence is TGTGCCAGCTCTGGGGGGGTCGGCTACACTGAAGCTTTCTTT. This chain uses TRBV2 with TRBJ1-1; maybe TRBD1 (5 bases). V dropped 8 bases and J dropped 3 bases, with 16 bases sitting between them. Germline assignment: CDR1 SNHLY and CDR2 FYNNEI. The CDR3 extends over 14 amino acids.

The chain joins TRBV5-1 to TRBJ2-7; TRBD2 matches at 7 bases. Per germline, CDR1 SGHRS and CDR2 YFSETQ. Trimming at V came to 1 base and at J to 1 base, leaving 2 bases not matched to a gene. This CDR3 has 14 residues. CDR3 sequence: CASSLPGGSYEQYF. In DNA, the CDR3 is TGCGCCAGCAGCTTGCCCGGGGGGTCCTACGAGCAGTACTTC.

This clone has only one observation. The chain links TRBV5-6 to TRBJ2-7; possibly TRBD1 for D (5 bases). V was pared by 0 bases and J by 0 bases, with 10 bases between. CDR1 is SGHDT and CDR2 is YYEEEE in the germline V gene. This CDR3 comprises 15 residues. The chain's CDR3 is CASSLGGNPSYEQYF. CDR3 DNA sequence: TGTGCCAGCAGCTTGGGGGGCAACCCCTCCTACGAGCAGTACTTC.

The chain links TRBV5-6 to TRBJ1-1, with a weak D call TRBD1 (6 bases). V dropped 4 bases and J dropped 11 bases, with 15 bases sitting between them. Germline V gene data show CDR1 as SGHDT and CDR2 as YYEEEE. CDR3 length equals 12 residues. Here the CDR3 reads CASSPGHKTAFF. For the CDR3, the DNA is TGTGCCAGCAGCCCGGGACATAAGACGGCTTTCTTT.

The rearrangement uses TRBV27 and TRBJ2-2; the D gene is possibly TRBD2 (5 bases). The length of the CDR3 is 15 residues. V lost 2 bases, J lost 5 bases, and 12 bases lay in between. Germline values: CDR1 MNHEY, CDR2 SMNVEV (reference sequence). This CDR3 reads CASSLVLAPTGELFF. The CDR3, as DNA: TGTGCCAGCAGTTTAGTCCTAGCACCAACCGGGGAGCTGTTTTTT.

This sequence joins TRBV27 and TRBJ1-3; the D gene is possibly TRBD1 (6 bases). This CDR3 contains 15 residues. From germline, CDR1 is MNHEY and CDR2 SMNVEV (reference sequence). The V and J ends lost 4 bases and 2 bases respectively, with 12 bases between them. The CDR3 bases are TGTGCCAGCAGTTCCACGCGACAGGCTGGAAACACCATATATTTT. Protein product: CASSSTRQAGNTIYF.

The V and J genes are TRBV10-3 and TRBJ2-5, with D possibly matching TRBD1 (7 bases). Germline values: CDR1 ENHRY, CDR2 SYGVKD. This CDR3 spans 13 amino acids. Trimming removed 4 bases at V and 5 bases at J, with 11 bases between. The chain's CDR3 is CAISGSGGETQYF. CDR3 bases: TGTGCCATCAGTGGCTCAGGGGGGGAGACCCAGTACTTC.

CDR3 sequence reads: CASSLVGLAGAEQYF. The CDR3 DNA is TGTGCCAGCAGCTTAGTCGGACTAGCGGGCGCCGAGCAGTACTTC. V gene TRBV7-2 combines with J gene TRBJ2-7; 11 nucleotides line up with TRBD2. V was clipped by 1 base and J by 6 bases; unmatched bases: 5. This CDR3 spans 15 amino acids. CDR1 and CDR2 from the germline V gene are SGHTA and FQGNSA.

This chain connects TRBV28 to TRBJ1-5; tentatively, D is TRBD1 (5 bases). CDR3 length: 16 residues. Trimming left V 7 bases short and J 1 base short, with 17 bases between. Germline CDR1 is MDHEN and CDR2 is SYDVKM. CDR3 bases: TGTGCCAGCACATTATTCAGACAGCTAAGCAATCAGCCCCAGCATTTT. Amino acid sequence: CASTLFRQLSNQPQHF. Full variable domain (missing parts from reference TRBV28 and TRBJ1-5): DVKVTQSSRYLVKRTGEKVFLECVQDMDHENMFWYRQDPGLGLRLIYFSYDVKMKEKGDIPEGYSVSREKKERFSLILESASTNQTSMYLCASTLFRQLSNQPQHFGDGTRLSIL.

CDR3 DNA sequence: TGTGCCAGCAGCTCTGTGAGGGGGAACACCGGGGAGCTGTTTTTT. It encodes CASSSVRGNTGELFF. J is TRBJ2-2 and V is TRBV11-3; possibly TRBD1 or TRBD2 for D (5 bases each). V was trimmed by 4 bases and J by 1 base, leaving 10 bases between them. CDR1 and CDR2 (germline): SGHNT, YENEEA. The length of the CDR3 is 15 residues.

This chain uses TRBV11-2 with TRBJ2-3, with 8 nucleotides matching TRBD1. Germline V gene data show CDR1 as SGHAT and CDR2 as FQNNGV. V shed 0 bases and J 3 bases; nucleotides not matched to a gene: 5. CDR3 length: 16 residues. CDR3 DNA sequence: TGTGCCAGCAGCTTAGAAGGCAGGGGGCATACAGATACGCAGTATTTT. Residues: CASSLEGRGHTDTQYF.

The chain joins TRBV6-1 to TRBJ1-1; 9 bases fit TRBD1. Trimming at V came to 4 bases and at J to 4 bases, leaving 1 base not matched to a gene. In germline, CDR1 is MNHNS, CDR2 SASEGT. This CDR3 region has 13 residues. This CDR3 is CASSGQGVTEAFF. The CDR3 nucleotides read TGTGCCAGCAGTGGACAGGGGGTCACTGAAGCTTTCTTT.

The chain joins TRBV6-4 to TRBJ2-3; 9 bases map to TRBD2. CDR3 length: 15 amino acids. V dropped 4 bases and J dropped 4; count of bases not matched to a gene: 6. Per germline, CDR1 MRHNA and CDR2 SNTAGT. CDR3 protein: CASSATSGRPDTQYF. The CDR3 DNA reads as TGTGCCAGCAGTGCCACCAGCGGGAGGCCAGATACGCAGTATTTT.